The 16 T cell receptor beta chains presented below share a single source sample, sequenced in a study of T cell repertoires in cytomegalovirus infection. TCRdb re-derived calls from the reads in MiXCR, one entry per CDR3 protein. This table has around 530,000 distinct CDR3 sequences, approximately 17% appearing once. The specimen was CD8+ T cells from PBMCs. These TCRs come from a human donor in good health (CMV status not recorded). Some clones in this sample may be carry-over from other donors' samples.

This clonotype was detected many times. The chain has TRBV12-3 or TRBV12-4 and TRBJ1-1; 8 bases line up with TRBD1. Trimming at V came to 5 bases and at J to 0 bases, leaving 8 bases not matched to a gene. The CDR3 extends over 16 amino acids. The DNA for the CDR3 is TGTGCCAGCAGTCCGACAGGGGCCTCTTTGAACACTGAAGCTTTCTTT. It is translated as CASSPTGASLNTEAFF.

The sample holds many counts of this clonotype. The rearrangement joins TRBV7-2 to TRBJ2-7, with 7 bases aligning to TRBD2. The ends lost 5 bases at V and 2 bases at J; junction bases unmatched: 9. CDR3 length: 15 residues. The germline V gene has CDR1 SGHTA and CDR2 FQGNSA. Here the CDR3 DNA reads TGTGCCAGCAGCGTCACCGGGACTACTACCTACGAGCAGTACTTC. This translates into CASSVTGTTTYEQYF.

This clonotype was seen at least ten times. This rearrangement joins TRBV7-3 to TRBJ2-1; TRBD2 matches 8 bases. V was pared by 4 bases and J by 3 bases, with 5 bases of the junction left unmatched. From germline, CDR1 is SGHTA and CDR2 FQGTGA. This CDR3 has 15 residues. CDR3 sequence reads: CASSSGLARYNEQFF. CDR3 in DNA: TGTGCCAGCAGCTCCGGACTAGCTCGCTACAATGAGCAGTTCTTC.

In its sample, this clonotype was seen many times. The rearrangement uses TRBV6-1 and TRBJ1-5; D may be TRBD1 (6 bases). The V gene lost 5 bases and the J gene lost 10 bases, with 12 bases spanning the gap. Germline V gene sequence: CDR1 MNHNS, CDR2 SASEGT. The CDR3 loop spans 12 amino acids. CDR3 coding DNA: TGTGCCAGCAGTACGACCGGGGGCCCCCAGCATTTT. Protein: CASSTTGGPQHF.

The chain has TRBV13 and TRBJ2-1; 8 bases line up with TRBD2. The V gene's germline CDR1 is PRHDT and CDR2 FYEKMQ (reference sequence). V lost 6 bases, J lost 2 bases, and 6 bases stayed unmatched. The CDR3 sequence is 15 residues long. In DNA form, the CDR3 reads TGTGCCAGCAGTGAGCGGGGGCTACCCTACAATGAGCAGTTCTTC. This gives the protein CASSERGLPYNEQFF.

At least ten counts were recorded for this clonotype. One end of the junction does not line up with germline, which may come from a read error. V and J are TRBV7-2 and TRBJ2-1, with D uncertain. Germline V gene sequence: CDR1 SGHTA, CDR2 FQGNSA. This CDR3 has 15 residues. Here the CDR3 reads CASSVATSSYNEQFF. CDR3 nucleotide sequence: TGTGCCAGCAGCGTAGCTACCTCTTCTTACAATGAGCAGTTCTTC.

The chain links TRBV14 to TRBJ2-3; D might be TRBD2 (5 bases). Trimming removed 5 bases at V and 1 base at J, with 13 bases between. The CDR3 spans 15 residues. Germline-derived CDR1 and CDR2 are SGHDN and FVKESK. The DNA for the CDR3 is TGTGCCAGCAGCTCACGGAGGCTCCGCACAGATACGCAGTATTTT. Its protein is CASSSRRLRTDTQYF.

This clonotype occurred many times. The V call is TRBV7-9, the J call TRBJ2-5, with D possibly matching TRBD1 (5 bases). Trimming shortened V by 4 bases and J by 2 bases, and 8 bases separated the two germline ends. Germline V lookup: CDR1 SEHNR, CDR2 FQNEAQ (reference sequence). The CDR3 consists of 13 residues. In nucleotides, the CDR3 is TGTGCCAGCAGCTGGGCAGGGCAAGAGACCCAGTACTTC. Its protein is CASSWAGQETQYF. The full variable domain, rest sourced from reference TRBV7-9 and TRBJ2-5, is DTGVSQNPRHKITKRGQNVTFRCDPISEHNRLYWYRQTLGQGPEFLTYFQNEAQLEKSRLLSDRFSAERPKGSFSTLEIQRTEQGDSAMYLCASSWAGQETQYFGPGTRLLVL.

The chain carries TRBV20-1 and TRBJ2-7; TRBD2 matches 13 bases. CDR1 and CDR2 from the germline V gene are DFQATT and SNEGSKA (reference sequence). The ends lost 0 bases at V and 4 bases at J; junction bases unmatched: 9. This CDR3 region has 17 residues. The CDR3 nucleotides are TGCAGTGCTAGAGATTCGAGGACTAGCGGGAGTTCGTACGAGCAGTACTTC. Amino acids: CSARDSRTSGSSYEQYF.

The V and J genes are TRBV5-5 and TRBJ2-7; a weak D match, TRBD1 (6 bases). The germline CDR1 and CDR2 sequences are SGHKS and YYEKEE (reference sequence). V lost 7 bases, J lost 6 bases, and 17 bases lay in between. The CDR3 has 13 amino acids. The CDR3 protein is CASVPQGTGEQYF. The CDR3 nucleotides are TGTGCCAGCGTACCACAGGGTACAGGCGAGCAGTACTTC.

This clonotype has ten or more counts. The chain joins TRBV7-8 to TRBJ2-2; possible D gene TRBD2, 6 bases. Per the germline V gene, CDR1 is SGHVS and CDR2 is FQNEAQ. This CDR3 has 16 residues. The V end lost 2 bases, the J end lost 13 bases, and 23 bases lay between the germline ends. The CDR3 DNA follows: TGTGCCAGCAGCTTAAGGTGGACTAACACCGGGGATCGGCTGTTTTTT. Protein: CASSLRWTNTGDRLFF.

This clonotype was seen repeatedly, ten times or more. The V gene is TRBV7-6, the J gene TRBJ2-2; D gene uncertain. CDR1 SGHVS and CDR2 FNYEAQ come from the germline V gene. This CDR3 has 14 amino acids. V dropped 6 bases and J dropped 0 bases, with 8 bases sitting between them. The CDR3 sequence is CASRLNANTGELFF. CDR3 in DNA: TGTGCCAGCAGACTGAATGCGAACACCGGGGAGCTGTTTTTT.

V usage is TRBV15 and J usage is TRBJ2-7; the match to TRBD1 covers 8 bases. The ends lost 5 bases at V and 0 bases at J; junction bases unmatched: 6. CDR3 length: 15 amino acids. The germline V gene encodes CDR1 LNHNV and CDR2 YYDKDF (reference sequence). CDR3 loop: CATSPGTGFSYEQYF. In DNA, the CDR3 is TGTGCCACCAGCCCCGGGACAGGATTCTCCTACGAGCAGTACTTC.

This clonotype has at least ten counts. The gene calls are TRBV12-3 or TRBV12-4 and TRBJ1-1, with 7 bases that match TRBD1. The length of the CDR3 is 15 residues. J was trimmed by 5 bases and V by 5 bases; bases with no gene match: 11. The DNA for the CDR3 is TGTGCCAGCAGTCCGTCAACAGGGGAGGGTACTGAAGCTTTCTTT. Protein product: CASSPSTGEGTEAFF.

V gene TRBV6-6 combines with J gene TRBJ1-2, with TRBD1 matching 7 bases. CDR3 size: 15 residues. With V trimmed by 4 bases and J by 4 bases, 9 bases remained unmatched. Germline-derived CDR1 and CDR2 are MNHNY and SVGAGI (reference sequence). This chain's CDR3 is CASSWSTGLVYGYTF. The CDR3 coding sequence is TGTGCCAGCAGTTGGTCGACAGGGCTAGTCTATGGCTACACCTTC.

This clonotype was detected many times. This sequence joins TRBV20-1 and TRBJ2-7; 10 nucleotides agree with TRBD2. This CDR3 contains 20 residues. Germline V lookup: CDR1 DFQATT, CDR2 SNEGSKA (reference sequence). The J segment lost 2 bases and the V segment lost 0 bases, leaving 19 bases of the junction unmatched. CDR3 residues: CSAREVLSTTLAGVTYEQYF. The CDR3, as DNA: TGCAGTGCTAGAGAAGTCTTGTCCACAACTCTAGCGGGAGTGACCTACGAGCAGTACTTC.